This T cell receptor (beta chain) was recovered during a study of cytomegalovirus exposure and HLA in healthy donors. Study summary: Falling in the Caucasian-associated ancestry cluster were 81% of 300 to 500 genotyped donors.

Primers for the PCR totalled 60 Vbeta and 13 Jbeta. Using immunoSEQ multiplex PCR, the repertoire was profiled, and TCRdb retains in-frame clones only, with some absent. The table includes around 71,000 clones, 65% to 70% detected once. General observations from the study: In a later analysis, HLA-C alleles had the fewest associated TCRs, DRB1 alleles the most. Among the CMV-associated chains, a few were confirmed in vitro as specific for CMV antigens.

V dropped 5 bases and J dropped 3 bases, with 20 bases sitting between them. Germline loops: CDR1 SEHNR, CDR2 FQNEAQ (reference sequence). CDR3 length: 17 residues. A remark on this clone: Antigen: not known.

This receptor was taken from a male donor in good health and CMV-seropositive. The chain has TRBV7-9 and TRBJ1-3; TRBD1 might be the D (5 bases). What was sequenced was PBMCs. CDR3: CASSLPGDGSNGNTIYF. The CDR3 DNA sequence: TGTGCCAGCAGCCTGCCGGGGGACGGGTCTAATGGAAACACCATATATTTT.